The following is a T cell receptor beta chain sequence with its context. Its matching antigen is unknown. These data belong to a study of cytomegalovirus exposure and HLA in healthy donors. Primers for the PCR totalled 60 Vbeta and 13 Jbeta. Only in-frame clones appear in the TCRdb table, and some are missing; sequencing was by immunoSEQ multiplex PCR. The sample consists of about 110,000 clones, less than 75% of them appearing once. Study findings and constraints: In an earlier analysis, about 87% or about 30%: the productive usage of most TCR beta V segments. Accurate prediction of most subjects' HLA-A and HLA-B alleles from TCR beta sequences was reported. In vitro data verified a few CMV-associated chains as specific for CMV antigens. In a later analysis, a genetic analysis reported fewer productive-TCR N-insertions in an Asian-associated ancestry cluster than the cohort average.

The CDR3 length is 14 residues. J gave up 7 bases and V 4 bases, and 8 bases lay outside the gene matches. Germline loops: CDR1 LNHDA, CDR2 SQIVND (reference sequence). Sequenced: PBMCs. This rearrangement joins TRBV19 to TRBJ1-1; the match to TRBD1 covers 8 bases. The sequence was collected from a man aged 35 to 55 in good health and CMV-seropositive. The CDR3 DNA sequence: TGTGCCAGTAGTAGATCAACAGGGGGATATGAAGCTTTCTTT. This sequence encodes CASSRSTGGYEAFF. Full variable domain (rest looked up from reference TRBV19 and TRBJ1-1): DGGITQSPKYLFRKEGQNVTLSCEQNLNHDAMYWYRQDPGQGLRLIYYSQIVNDFQKGDIAEGYSVSREKKESFPLTVTSAQKNPTAFYLCASSRSTGGYEAFFGQGTRLTVV.